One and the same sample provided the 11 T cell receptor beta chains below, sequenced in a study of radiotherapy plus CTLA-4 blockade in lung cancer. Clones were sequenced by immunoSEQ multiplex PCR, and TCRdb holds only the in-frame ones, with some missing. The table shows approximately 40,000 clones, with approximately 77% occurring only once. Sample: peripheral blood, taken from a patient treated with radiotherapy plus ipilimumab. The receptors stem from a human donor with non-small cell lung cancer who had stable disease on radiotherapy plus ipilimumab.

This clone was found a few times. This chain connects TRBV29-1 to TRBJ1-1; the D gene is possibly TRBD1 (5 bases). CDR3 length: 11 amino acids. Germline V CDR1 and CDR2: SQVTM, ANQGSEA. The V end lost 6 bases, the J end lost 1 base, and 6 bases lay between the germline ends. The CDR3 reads CSVGQNTEAFF. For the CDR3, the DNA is TGCAGCGTCGGACAGAACACTGAAGCTTTCTTT. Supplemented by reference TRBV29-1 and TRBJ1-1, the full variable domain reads SAVISQKPSRDICQRGTSLTIQCQVDSQVTMMFWYRQQPGQSLTLIATANQGSEATYESGFVIDKFPISRPNLTFSTLTVSNMSPEDSSIYLCSVGQNTEAFFGQGTRLTVV.

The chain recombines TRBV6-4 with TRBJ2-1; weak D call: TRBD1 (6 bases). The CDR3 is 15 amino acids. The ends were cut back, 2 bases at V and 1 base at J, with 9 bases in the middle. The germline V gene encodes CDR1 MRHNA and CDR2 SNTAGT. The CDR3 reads CASSDAGASYNEQFF. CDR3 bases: TGTGCCAGCAGTGACGCAGGGGCATCCTACAATGAGCAGTTCTTC.

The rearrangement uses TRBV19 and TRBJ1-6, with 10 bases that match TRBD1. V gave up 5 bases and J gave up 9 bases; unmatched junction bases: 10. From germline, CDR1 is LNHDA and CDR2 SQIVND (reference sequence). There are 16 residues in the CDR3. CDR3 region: CASSLQRGTGASPLHF. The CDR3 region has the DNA TGTGCCAGTAGTTTACAGCGCGGGACAGGGGCTTCACCCCTCCACTTT. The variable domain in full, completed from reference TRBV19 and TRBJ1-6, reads DGGITQSPKYLFRKEGQNVTLSCEQNLNHDAMYWYRQDPGQGLRLIYYSQIVNDFQKGDIAEGYSVSREKKESFPLTVTSAQKNPTAFYLCASSLQRGTGASPLHFGNGTRLTVT.

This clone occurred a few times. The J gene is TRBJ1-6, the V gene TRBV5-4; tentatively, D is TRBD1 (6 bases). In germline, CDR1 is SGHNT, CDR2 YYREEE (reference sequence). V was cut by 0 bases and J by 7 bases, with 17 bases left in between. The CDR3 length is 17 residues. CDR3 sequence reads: CASSLAGGGVKNSPLHF. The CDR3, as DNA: TGTGCCAGCAGCTTGGCGGGCGGGGGCGTGAAGAATTCACCCCTCCACTTT. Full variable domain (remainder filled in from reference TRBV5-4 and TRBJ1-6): ETGVTQSPTHLIKTRGQQVTLRCSSQSGHNTVSWYQQALGQGPQFIFQYYREEENGRGNFPPRFSGLQFPNYSSELNVNALELDDSALYLCASSLAGGGVKNSPLHFGNGTRLTVT.

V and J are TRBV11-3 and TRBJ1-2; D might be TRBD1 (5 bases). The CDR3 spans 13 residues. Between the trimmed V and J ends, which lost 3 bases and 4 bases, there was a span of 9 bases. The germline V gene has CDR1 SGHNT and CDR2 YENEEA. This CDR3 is CASSLTEGYGYTF. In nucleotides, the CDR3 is TGTGCCAGCAGCTTGACAGAAGGCTATGGCTACACCTTC.

The CDR3 is CASSLGLEGKTGANVLTF. The CDR3 DNA sequence: TGTGCCAGCAGCTTGGGGTTGGAGGGCAAGACTGGGGCCAACGTCCTGACTTTC. The J gene is TRBJ2-6, the V gene TRBV21-1; the table's D gene call, TRBD2, was not cross checked with the DNA. TRBV21-1 has pseudogene status. This CDR3 is 18 amino acids long.

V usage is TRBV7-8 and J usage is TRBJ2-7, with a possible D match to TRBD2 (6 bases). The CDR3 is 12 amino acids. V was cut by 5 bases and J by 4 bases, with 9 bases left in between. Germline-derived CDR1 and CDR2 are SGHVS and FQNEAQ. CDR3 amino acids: CASSPGTYEQYF. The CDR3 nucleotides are TGTGCCAGCAGCCCGGGGACTTACGAGCAGTACTTC.

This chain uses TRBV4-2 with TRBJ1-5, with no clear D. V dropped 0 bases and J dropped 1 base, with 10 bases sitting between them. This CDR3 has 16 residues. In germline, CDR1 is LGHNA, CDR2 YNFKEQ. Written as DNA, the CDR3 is TGTGCCAGCAGCCAAGATAGCGGGATGAGCAATCAGCCCCAGCATTTT. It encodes CASSQDSGMSNQPQHF.

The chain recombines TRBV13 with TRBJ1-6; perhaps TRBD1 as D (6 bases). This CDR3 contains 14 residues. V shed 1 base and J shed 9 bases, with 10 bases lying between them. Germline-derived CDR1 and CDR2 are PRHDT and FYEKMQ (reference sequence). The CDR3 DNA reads TGTGCCAGCAGCTTAGCAGGGGCCGGTTCACCCCTCCACTTT. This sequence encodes CASSLAGAGSPLHF.

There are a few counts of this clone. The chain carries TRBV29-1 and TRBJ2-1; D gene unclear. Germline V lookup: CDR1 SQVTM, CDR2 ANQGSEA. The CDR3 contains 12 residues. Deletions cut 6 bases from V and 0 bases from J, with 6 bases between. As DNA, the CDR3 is TGCAGCGTCCAGATCTCCTACAATGAGCAGTTCTTC. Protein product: CSVQISYNEQFF.

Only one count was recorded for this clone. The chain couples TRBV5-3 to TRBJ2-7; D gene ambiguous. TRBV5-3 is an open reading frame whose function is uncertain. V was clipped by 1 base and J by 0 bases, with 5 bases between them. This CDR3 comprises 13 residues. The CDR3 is CARSLSLSYEQYF. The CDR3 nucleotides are TGTGCCAGAAGCTTGAGCCTCTCCTACGAGCAGTACTTC.